This T cell receptor beta chain is drawn from a study of cytomegalovirus exposure and HLA in healthy donors. Only in-frame clones appear in the TCRdb table, and some are missing; sequencing was by immunoSEQ multiplex PCR. The profile shows about 240,000 clones, more than 75% of them singletons. Remarks on this clone: The antigen is unknown.

V lost 8 bases to trimming and J lost 6 bases; unmatched junction nucleotides: 7. CDR1 is MNHEY and CDR2 is SMNVEV in the germline V gene (reference sequence). The CDR3 is made up of 15 amino acids. Study-level points and caveats: Rarity characterized most TCR sequences, yet some public TCRs appeared in many donors.

This receptor was identified in a man between 18 and 29 years old in good health and CMV-seronegative. Sequenced: PBMCs. The chain has TRBV27 and TRBJ2-1; 13 bases fit TRBD2. In DNA, the CDR3 is TGTGCCAGCCGTAAGACTAGCGGGAGGTTCAATGAGCAGTTCTTC. Translation gives CASRKTSGRFNEQFF.